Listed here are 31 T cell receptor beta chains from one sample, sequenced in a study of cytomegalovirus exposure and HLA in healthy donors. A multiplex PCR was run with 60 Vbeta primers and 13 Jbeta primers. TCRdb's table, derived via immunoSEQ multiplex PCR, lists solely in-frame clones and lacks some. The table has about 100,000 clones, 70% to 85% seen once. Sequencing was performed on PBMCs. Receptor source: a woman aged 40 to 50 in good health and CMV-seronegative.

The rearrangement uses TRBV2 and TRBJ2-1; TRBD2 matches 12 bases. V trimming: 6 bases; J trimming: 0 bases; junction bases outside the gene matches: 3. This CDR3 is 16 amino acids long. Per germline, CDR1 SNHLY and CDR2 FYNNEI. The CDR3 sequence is CASRRLAGVSYNEQFF. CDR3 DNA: TGTGCCAGCAGGAGACTAGCGGGAGTCTCCTACAATGAGCAGTTCTTC.

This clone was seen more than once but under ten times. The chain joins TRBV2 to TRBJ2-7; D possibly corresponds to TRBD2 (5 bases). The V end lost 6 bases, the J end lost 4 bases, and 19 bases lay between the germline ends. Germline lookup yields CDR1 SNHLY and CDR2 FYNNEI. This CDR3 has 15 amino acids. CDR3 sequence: CASSEGRMERYEQYF. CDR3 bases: TGTGCCAGCAGCGAGGGCAGGATGGAGCGGTACGAGCAGTACTTC.

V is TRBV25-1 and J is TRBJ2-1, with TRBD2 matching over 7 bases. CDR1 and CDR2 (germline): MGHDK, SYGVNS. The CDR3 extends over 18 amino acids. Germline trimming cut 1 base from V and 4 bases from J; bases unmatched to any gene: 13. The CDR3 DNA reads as TGTGCCAGCAGTGAATTGGTACGGTCTAGCGGAGGTTACAATGAGCAGTTCTTC. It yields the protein CASSELVRSSGGYNEQFF.

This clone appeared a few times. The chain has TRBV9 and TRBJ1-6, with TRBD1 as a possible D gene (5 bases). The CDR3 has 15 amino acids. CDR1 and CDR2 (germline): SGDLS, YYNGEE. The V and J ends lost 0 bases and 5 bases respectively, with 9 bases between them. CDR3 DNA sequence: TGTGCCAGCAGCGTAGCGGGGACTGATAATTCACCCCTCCACTTT. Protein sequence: CASSVAGTDNSPLHF. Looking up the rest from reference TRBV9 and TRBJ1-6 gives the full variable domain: DSGVTQTPKHLITATGQRVTLRCSPRSGDLSVYWYQQSLDQGLQFLIQYYNGEERAKGNILERFSAQQFPDLHSELNLSSLELGDSALYFCASSVAGTDNSPLHFGNGTRLTVT.

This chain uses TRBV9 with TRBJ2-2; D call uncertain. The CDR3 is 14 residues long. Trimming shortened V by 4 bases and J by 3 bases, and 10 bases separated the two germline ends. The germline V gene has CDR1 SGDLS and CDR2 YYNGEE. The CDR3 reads CASSPDGYTGELFF. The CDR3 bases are TGTGCCAGCAGCCCAGACGGGTACACCGGGGAGCTGTTTTTT.

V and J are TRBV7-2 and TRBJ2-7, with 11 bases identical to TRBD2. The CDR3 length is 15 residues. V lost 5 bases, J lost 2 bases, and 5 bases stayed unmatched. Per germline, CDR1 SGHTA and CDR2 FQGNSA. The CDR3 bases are TGTGCCAGCAGCATTCTACTAGCGGGGGCCTACGAGCAGTACTTC. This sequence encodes CASSILLAGAYEQYF.

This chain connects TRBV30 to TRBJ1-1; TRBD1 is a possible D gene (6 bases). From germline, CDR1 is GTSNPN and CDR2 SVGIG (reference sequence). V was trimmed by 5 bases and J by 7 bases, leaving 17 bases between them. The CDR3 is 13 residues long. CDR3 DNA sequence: TGTGCCTGGGGGTACGGGGGCGGGGGTGAAGCTTTCTTT. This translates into CAWGYGGGGEAFF.

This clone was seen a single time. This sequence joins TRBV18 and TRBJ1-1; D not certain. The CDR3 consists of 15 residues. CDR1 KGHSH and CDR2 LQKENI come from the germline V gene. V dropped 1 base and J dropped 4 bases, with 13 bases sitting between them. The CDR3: CASSPQAGPGTEAFF. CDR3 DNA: TGTGCCAGCTCACCACAGGCGGGCCCGGGCACTGAAGCTTTCTTT.

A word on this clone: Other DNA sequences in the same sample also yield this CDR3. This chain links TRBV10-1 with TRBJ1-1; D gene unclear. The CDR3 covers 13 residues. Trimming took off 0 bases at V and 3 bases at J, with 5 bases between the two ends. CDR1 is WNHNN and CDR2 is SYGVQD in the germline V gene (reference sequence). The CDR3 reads CASSESSDTEAFF. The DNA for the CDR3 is TGCGCCAGCAGTGAGTCGTCGGACACTGAAGCTTTCTTT.

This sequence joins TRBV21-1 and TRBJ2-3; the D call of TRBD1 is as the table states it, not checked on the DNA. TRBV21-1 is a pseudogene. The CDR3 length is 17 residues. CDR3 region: CASSKRCWTGSTDTQYF. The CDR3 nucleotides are TGTGCCAGCAGCAAGAGGTGCTGGACAGGGAGCACAGATACGCAGTATTTT.

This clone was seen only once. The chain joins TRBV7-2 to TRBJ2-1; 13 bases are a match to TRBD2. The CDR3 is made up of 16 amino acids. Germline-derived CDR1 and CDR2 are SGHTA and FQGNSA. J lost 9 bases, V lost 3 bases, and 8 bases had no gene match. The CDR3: CASSFGTSGEGGEQFF. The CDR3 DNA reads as TGTGCCAGCAGCTTTGGGACTAGCGGGGAGGGGGGTGAGCAGTTCTTC. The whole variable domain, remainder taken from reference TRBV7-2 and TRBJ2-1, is GAGVSQSPSNKVTEKGKDVELRCDPISGHTALYWYRQSLGQGLEFLIYFQGNSAPDKSGLPSDRFSAERTGGSVSTLTIQRTQQEDSAVYLCASSFGTSGEGGEQFFGPGTRLTVL.

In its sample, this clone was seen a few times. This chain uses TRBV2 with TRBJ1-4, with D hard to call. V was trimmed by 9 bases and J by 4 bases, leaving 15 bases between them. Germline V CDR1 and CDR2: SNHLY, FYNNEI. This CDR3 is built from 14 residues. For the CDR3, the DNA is TGTGCCAGTACCAATAGTAGATTTAATGAAAAACTGTTTTTT. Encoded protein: CASTNSRFNEKLFF.

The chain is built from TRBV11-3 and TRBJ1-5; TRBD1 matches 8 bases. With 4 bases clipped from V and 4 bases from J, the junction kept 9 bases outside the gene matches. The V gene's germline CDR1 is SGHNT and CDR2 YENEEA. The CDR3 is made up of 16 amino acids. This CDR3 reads CASSSTPGQENQPQHF. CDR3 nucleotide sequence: TGTGCCAGCAGCTCTACCCCGGGACAGGAGAATCAGCCCCAGCATTTT.

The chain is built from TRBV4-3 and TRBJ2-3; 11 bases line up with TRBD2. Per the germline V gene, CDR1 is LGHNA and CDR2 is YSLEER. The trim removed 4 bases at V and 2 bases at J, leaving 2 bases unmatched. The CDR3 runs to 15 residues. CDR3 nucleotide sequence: TGCGCCAGCAGCCTGACTAGCGGGAACACAGATACGCAGTATTTT. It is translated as CASSLTSGNTDTQYF.

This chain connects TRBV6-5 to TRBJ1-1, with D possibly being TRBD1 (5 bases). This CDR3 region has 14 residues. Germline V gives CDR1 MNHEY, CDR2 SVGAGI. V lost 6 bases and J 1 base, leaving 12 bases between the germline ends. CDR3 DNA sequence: TGTGCCAGCAGCCAAACAGGCGCGAACACTGAAGCTTTCTTT. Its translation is CASSQTGANTEAFF.

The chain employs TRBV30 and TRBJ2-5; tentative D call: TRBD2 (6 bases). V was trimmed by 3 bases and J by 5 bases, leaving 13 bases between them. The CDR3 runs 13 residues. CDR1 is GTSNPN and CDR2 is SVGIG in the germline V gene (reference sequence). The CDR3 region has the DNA TGTGCCTGGAGCCGGGACTGGGGGGAGACCCAGTACTTC. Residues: CAWSRDWGETQYF. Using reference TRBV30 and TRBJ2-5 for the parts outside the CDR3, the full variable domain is SQTIHQWPATLVQPVGSPLSLECTVEGTSNPNLYWYRQAAGRGLQLLFYSVGIGQISSEVPQNLSASRPQDRQFILSSKKLLLSDSGFYLCAWSRDWGETQYFGPGTRLLVL.

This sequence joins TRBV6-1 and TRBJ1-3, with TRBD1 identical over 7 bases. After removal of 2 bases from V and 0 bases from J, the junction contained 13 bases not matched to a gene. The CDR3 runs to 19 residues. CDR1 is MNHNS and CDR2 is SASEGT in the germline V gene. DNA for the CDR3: TGTGCCAGCAGTGAATATTGGGGTGGACAGGCGTTCTCTGGAAACACCATATATTTT. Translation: CASSEYWGGQAFSGNTIYF.

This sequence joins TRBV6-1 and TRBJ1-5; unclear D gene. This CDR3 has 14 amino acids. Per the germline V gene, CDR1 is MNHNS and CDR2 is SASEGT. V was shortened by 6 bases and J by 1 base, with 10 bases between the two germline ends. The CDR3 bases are TGTGCCAGCAGCAAGACGGGGAGCAATCAGCCCCAGCATTTT. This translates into CASSKTGSNQPQHF.

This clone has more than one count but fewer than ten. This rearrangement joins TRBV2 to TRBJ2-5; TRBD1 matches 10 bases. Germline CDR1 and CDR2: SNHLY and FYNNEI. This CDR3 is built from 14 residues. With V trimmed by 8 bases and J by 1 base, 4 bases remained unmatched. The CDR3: CASQGDRGQETQYF. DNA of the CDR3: TGTGCCAGCCAAGGGGACAGGGGCCAAGAGACCCAGTACTTC.

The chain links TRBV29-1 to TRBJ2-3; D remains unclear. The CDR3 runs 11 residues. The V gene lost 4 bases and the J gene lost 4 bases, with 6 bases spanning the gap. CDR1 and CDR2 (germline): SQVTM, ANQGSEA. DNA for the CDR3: TGCAGCGTTGGCGAGTCAGATACGCAGTATTTT. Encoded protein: CSVGESDTQYF.

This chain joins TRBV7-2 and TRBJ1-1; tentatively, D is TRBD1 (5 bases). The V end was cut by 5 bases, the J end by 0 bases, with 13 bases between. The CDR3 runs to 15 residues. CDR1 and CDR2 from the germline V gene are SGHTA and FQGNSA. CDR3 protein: CASSPGGAVNTEAFF. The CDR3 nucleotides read TGTGCCAGCAGCCCCGGAGGGGCTGTGAACACTGAAGCTTTCTTT.

The CDR3 region has the DNA TGTGCCATCCCGGTCCTACTAACTAGCGGGGGGGCTGACGGCAATGAGCAGTTCTTC. Its protein product is CAIPVLLTSGGADGNEQFF. The genes are TRBV2 and TRBJ2-1, with 13 nucleotides matching TRBD2. From germline, CDR1 is SNHLY and CDR2 FYNNEI. This CDR3 is built from 19 residues. J lost 6 bases, V lost 10 bases, and 21 bases had no gene match.

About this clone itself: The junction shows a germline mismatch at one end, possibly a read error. The CDR3 loop reads CGAGRGSYEQYF. In DNA, the CDR3 is TGCGGAGCGGGGCGGGGGTCCTACGAGCAGTACTTC. V usage is TRBV30 and J usage is TRBJ2-7, with TRBD2 matching over 7 bases. The CDR3 is made up of 12 amino acids. The germline gives CDR1 GTSNPN, CDR2 SVGIG (reference sequence).

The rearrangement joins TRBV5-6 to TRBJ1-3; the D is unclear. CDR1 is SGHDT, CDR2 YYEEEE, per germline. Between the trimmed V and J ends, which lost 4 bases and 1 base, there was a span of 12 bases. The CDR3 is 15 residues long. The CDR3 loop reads CASSATPTSGNTIYF. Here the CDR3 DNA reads TGTGCCAGCAGCGCAACACCGACTTCTGGAAACACCATATATTTT.

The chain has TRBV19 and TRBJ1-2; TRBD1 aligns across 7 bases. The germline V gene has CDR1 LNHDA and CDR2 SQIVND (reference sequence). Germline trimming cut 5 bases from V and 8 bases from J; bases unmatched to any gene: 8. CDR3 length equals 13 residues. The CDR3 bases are TGTGCCAGTAGTTATACAGGGGAGACGGGCTACACCTTC. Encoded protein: CASSYTGETGYTF.

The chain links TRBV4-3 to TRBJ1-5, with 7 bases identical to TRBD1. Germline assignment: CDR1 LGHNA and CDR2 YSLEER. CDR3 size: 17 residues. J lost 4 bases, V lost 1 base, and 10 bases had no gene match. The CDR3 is CASSQARQGSGNQPQHF. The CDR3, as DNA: TGCGCCAGCAGCCAAGCCAGACAGGGCTCAGGTAATCAGCCCCAGCATTTT.

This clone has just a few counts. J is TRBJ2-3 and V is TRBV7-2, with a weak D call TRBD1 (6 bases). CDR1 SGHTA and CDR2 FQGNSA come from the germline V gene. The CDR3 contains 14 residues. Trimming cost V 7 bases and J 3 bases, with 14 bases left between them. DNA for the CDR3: TGTGCCAGCAAGGCGCAGGGGTCGACAGATACGCAGTATTTT. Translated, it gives CASKAQGSTDTQYF.

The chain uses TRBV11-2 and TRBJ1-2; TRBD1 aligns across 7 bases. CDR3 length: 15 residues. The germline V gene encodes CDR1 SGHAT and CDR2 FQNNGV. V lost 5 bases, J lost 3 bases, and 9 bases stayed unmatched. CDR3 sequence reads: CASSTYRGADYGYTF. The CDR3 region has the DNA TGTGCCAGCAGCACTTACAGGGGAGCGGACTATGGCTACACCTTC.

DNA for the CDR3: TGCGCCAGCAGCTTGGGTGGCAGGGAAATGTACTTC. Translated: CASSLGGREMYF. The rearrangement uses TRBV5-1 and TRBJ2-7, with D perhaps TRBD1 (5 bases). This CDR3 has 12 residues. Trimming removed 0 bases at V and 12 bases at J, with 13 bases between. The germline gives CDR1 SGHRS, CDR2 YFSETQ.

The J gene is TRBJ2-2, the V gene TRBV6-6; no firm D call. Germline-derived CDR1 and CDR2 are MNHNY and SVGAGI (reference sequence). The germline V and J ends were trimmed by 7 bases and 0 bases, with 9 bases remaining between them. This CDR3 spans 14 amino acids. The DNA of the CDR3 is TGTGCCAGCACGGTCATTTCGAACACCGGGGAGCTGTTTTTT. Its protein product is CASTVISNTGELFF.

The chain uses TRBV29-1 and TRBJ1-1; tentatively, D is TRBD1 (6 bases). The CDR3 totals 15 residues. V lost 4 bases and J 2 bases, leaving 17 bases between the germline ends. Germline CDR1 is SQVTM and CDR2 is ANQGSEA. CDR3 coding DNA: TGCAGCGTTGGGGGTGCAGGGGTAAAAAACACTGAAGCTTTCTTT. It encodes CSVGGAGVKNTEAFF.